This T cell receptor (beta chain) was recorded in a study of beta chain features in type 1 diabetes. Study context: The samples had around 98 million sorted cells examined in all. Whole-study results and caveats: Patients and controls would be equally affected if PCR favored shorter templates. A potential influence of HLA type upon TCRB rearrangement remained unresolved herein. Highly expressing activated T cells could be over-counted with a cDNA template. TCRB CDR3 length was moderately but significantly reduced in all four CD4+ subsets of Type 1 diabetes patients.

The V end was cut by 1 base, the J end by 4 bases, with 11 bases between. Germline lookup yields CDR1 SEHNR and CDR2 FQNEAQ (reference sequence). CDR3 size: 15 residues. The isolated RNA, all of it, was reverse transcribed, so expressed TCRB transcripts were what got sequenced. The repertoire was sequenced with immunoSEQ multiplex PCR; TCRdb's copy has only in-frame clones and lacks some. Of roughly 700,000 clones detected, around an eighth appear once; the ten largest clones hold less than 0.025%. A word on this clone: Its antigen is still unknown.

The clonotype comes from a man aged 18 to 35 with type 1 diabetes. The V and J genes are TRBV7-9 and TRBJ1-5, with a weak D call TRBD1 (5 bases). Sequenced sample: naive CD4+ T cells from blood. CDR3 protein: CASSLGDRSNQPQHF. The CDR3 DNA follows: TGTGCCAGCAGCTTAGGCGACAGATCTAATCAGCCCCAGCATTTT.